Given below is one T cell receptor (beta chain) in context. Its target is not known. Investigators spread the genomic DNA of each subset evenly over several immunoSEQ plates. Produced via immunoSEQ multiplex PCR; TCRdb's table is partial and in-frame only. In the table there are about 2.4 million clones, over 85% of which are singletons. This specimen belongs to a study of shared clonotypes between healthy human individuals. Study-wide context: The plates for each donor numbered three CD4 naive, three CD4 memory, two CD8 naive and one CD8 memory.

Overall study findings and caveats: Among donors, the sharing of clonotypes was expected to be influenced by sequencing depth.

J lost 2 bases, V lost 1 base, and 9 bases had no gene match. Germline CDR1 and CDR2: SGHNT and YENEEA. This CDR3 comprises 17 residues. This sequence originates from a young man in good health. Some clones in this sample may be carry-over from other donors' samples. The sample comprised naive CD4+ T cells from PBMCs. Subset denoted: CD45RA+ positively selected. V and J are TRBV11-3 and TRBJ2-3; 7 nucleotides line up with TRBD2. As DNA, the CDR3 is TGTGCCAGCAGCTTAGGCCTCCGCGGGGGTAACACAGATACGCAGTATTTT. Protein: CASSLGLRGGNTDTQYF. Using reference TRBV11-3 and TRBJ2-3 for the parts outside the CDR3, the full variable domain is EAGVVQSPRYKIIEKKQPVAFWCNPISGHNTLYWYLQNLGQGPELLIRYENEEAVDDSQLPKDRFSAERLKGVDSTLKIQPAELGDSAVYLCASSLGLRGGNTDTQYFGPGTRLTVL.